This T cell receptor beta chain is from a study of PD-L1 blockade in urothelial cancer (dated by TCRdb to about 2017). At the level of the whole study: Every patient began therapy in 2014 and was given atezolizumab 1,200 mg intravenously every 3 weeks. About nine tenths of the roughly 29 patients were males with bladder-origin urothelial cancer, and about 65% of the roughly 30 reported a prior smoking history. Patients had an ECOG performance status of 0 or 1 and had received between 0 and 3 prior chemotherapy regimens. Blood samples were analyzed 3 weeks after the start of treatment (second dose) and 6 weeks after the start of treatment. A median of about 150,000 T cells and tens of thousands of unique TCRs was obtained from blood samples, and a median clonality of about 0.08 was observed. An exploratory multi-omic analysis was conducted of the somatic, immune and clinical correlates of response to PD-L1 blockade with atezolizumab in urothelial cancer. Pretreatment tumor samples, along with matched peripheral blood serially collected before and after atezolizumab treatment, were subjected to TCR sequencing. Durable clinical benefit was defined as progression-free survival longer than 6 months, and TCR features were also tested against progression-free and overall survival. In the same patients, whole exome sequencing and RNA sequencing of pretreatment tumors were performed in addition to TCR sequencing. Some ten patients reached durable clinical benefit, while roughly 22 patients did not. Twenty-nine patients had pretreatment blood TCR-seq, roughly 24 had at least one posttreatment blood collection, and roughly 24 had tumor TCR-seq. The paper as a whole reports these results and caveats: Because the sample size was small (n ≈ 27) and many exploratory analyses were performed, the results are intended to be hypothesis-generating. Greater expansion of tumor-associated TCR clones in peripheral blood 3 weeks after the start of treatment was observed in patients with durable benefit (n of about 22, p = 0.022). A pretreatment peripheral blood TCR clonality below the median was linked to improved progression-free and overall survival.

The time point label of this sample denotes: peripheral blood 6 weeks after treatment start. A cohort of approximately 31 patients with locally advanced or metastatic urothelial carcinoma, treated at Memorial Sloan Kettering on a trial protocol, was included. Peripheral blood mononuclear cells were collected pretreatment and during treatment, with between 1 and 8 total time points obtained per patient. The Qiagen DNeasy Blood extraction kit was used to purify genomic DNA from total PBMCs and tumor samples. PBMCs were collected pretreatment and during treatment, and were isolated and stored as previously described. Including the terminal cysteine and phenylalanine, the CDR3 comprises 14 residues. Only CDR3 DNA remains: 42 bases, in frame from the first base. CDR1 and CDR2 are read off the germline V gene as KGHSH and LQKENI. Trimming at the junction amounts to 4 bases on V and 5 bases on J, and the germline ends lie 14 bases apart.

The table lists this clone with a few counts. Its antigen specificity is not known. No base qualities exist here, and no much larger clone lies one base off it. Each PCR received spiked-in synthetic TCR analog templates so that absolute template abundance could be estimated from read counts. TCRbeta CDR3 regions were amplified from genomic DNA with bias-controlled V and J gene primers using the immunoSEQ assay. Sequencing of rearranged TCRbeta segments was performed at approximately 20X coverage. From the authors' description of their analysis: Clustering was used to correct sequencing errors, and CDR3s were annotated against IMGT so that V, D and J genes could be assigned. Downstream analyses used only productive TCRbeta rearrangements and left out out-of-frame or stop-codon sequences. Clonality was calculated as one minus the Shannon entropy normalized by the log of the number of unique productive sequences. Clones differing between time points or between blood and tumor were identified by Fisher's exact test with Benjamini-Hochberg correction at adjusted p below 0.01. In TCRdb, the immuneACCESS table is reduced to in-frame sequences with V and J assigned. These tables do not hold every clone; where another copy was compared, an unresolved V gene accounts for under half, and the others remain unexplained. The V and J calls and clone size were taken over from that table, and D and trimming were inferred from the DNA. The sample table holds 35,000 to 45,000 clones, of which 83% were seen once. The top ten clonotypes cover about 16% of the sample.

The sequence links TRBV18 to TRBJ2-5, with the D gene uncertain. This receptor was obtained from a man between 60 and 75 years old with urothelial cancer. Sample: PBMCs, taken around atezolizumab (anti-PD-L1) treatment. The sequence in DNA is TGTGCCAGCTCACTAAACGCGGATAGGGAGACCCAGTACTTC. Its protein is CASSLNADRETQYF.